This TCR beta chain was identified in a study of regulatory T cells in long-lasting Graves disease. Study outcomes and limitations: Newly diagnosed disease favored TRBV20-1 and TRBJ2-1 over persistent disease. For persistent Graves' patients, TCR diversity was lower than for newly diagnosed ones.

The germline gives CDR1 ENHRY, CDR2 SYGVKD. The CDR3 covers 14 residues. Trimming removed 6 bases at V and 0 bases at J, with 9 bases between. Time point denoted: newly diagnosed GD, antithyroid drugs for less than 3 months. The TCR library was made from RNA extracted from PBMCs. TCR beta libraries were built with iRepertoire HTBI primers and Arm-PCR of CDR3 regions. Via MiXCR, TCRdb re-called the multiplex PCR reads, giving one row per CDR3 protein. Here the sample spans 450,000 to 600,000 distinct CDR3 sequences, roughly 14% being singletons. Points on this clonotype: Its specificity is not known.

The data also belong to a second study, concerning T cells in Graves' hyperthyroidism and ophthalmopathy.

Here the sequenced sample was peripheral blood mononuclear cells (PBMCs), taken at new diagnosis, from a patient treated with antithyroid drugs. The TCR was taken from a man aged 25-45 years with Graves disease. This chain uses TRBV10-3 with TRBJ1-5; D is perhaps TRBD1 (5 bases). CDR3: CAIRGPYSNQPQHF. The DNA of the CDR3 is TGTGCCATCAGGGGACCTTATAGCAATCAGCCCCAGCATTTT.